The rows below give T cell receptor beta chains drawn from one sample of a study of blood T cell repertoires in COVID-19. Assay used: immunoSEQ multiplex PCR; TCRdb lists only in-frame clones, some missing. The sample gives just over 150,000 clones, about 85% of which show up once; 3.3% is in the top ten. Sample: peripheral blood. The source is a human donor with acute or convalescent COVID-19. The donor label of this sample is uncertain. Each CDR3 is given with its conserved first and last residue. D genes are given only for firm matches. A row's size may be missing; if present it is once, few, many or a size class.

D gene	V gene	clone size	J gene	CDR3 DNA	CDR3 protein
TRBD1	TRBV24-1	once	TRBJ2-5	TGTGCCACCAGTGTCACAGGGGATCAAGAGACCCAGTACTTC	CATSVTGDQETQYF
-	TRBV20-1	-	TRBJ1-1	TGCAGTGCTAGTTGGCAGGAGAACACTGAAGCTTTCTTT	CSASWQENTEAFF
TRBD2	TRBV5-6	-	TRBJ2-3	TGTGCCAGCAGCTCAGCTAGCGGGGGGGATACGCAGTATTTT	CASSSASGGDTQYF
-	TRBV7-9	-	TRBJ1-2	TGTGCCAGCCAGGGAGGTGGCTACACCTTC	CASQGGGYTF
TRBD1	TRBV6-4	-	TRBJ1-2	TGTGCCAGCAGTGAATCGGGACAGTTTGGCTACACCTTC	CASSESGQFGYTF
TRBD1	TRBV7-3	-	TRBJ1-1	TGTGCCAGCAGCTTGTGGACAGGGCGCAAGGACACTGAAGCTTTCTTT	CASSLWTGRKDTEAFF
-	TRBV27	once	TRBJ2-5	TGTGCCAGCTCAGTCTATGGCAGGGGACAAGAGACCCAGTACTTC	CASSVYGRGQETQYF
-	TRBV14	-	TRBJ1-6	TGTGCCAGCAGCCCCGGTCTCGGGGCACCCCTCCACTTT	CASSPGLGAPLHF
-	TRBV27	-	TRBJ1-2	TGTGCCAGCAGTCTGACGGGGAACTATGGCTACACCTTC	CASSLTGNYGYTF
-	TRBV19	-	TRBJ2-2	TGTGCCAGTAGTCCCCGGACACCGAACACCGGGGAGCTGTTTTTT	CASSPRTPNTGELFF
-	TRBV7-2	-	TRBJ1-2	TGTGCCAGCAGCTTATCGACAGAAAACTATGGCTACACCTTC	CASSLSTENYGYTF
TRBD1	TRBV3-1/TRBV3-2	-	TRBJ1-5	TGTGCCAGCAGCCAAGATGGGACAGGCTATCAGCCCCAGCATTTT	CASSQDGTGYQPQHF
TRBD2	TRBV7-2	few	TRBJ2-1	TGTGCCAGCAGCTCCAGTTGGAGCGGGGCCAATGAGCAGTTCTTC	CASSSSWSGANEQFF
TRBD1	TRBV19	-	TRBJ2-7	TGTGCCAGTAGTGTCAGACAGGGGGCCTCCTACGAGCAGTACTTC	CASSVRQGASYEQYF
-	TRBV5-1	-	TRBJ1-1	TGCGCCAGCAGCCGGGGGGACATTCTGAACACTGAAGCTTTCTTT	CASSRGDILNTEAFF
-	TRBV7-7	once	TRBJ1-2	TGTGCCAGCAGCTTTCCCCCTCCCAGGTCCTGCGGCTACACCTTC	CASSFPPPRSCGYTF
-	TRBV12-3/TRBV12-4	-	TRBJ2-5	TGTGCCAGCAGTCTCCGGGATCTGAGGACCCAGTACTTC	CASSLRDLRTQYF